A selection of T cell receptor beta chains follows, all from one sample in a study of lymphopenia after photon versus proton radiotherapy. Generated by immunoSEQ multiplex PCR, the TCRdb table keeps only in-frame clones and is missing some. The data contain roughly 41,000 clones, more than 70% of them singletons. The starting material was peripheral blood, obtained from a patient treated with photon-based radiotherapy. All receptors come from a man aged 45 to 65 with gastric cancer. Each CDR3 is given with its conserved first and last residue. Each record gives: clone size, D gene, J gene, V gene, CDR3 DNA, CDR3 protein. The D gene is left open where the match is weak. The listing skips clone size in some rows; elsewhere it reads once, few, many or a size class.

clone size: NA
D gene: NA
J gene: TRBJ2-3
V gene: TRBV9
CDR3 DNA: TGTGCCAGCAGCGGCAGGACTAGCACAGATACGCAGTATTTT
CDR3 protein: CASSGRTSTDTQYF

clone size: NA
D gene: NA
J gene: TRBJ2-1
V gene: TRBV9
CDR3 DNA: TGTGCCAGCAGCGTAGATCGCAATGAGCAGTTCTTC
CDR3 protein: CASSVDRNEQFF

clone size: NA
D gene: NA
J gene: TRBJ2-1
V gene: TRBV5-1
CDR3 DNA: TGCGCCAGCAGCTCAAACTTCTACAATGAGCAGTTCTTC
CDR3 protein: CASSSNFYNEQFF

clone size: NA
D gene: NA
J gene: TRBJ2-3
V gene: TRBV9
CDR3 DNA: TGTGCCAGCAGCTCCTACTCGGGCACAGATACGCAGTATTTT
CDR3 protein: CASSSYSGTDTQYF

clone size: NA
D gene: NA
J gene: TRBJ2-1
V gene: TRBV15
CDR3 DNA: TGTGCCACCAGCAGAGATGTGGGAGGCTCTAATGAGCAGTTCTTC
CDR3 protein: CATSRDVGGSNEQFF

clone size: NA
D gene: NA
J gene: TRBJ2-3
V gene: TRBV7-2
CDR3 DNA: TGTGCCAGCAGCTTACCAAGCACAGATACGCAGTATTTT
CDR3 protein: CASSLPSTDTQYF

clone size: NA
D gene: NA
J gene: TRBJ1-5
V gene: TRBV28
CDR3 DNA: TGTGCCGGTAGGGGCAGATATAGCAATCAGCCCCAGCATTTT
CDR3 protein: CAGRGRYSNQPQHF

clone size: NA
D gene: NA
J gene: TRBJ2-5
V gene: TRBV5-8
CDR3 DNA: TGTGCCAGCAGCTTGGAGGGTCCCAGGGGGGGAGAGACCCAGTACTTC
CDR3 protein: CASSLEGPRGGETQYF

clone size: NA
D gene: NA
J gene: TRBJ2-3
V gene: TRBV30
CDR3 DNA: TGTGCCTGGAGTGAGGGGATTAGCACAGATACGCAGTATTTT
CDR3 protein: CAWSEGISTDTQYF

clone size: NA
D gene: NA
J gene: TRBJ2-1
V gene: TRBV6-4
CDR3 DNA: TGTGCCAGCAGACCTAGCTCTCGCGGGATCGGAAATGAGCAGTTCTTC
CDR3 protein: CASRPSSRGIGNEQFF

clone size: NA
D gene: TRBD1
J gene: TRBJ2-3
V gene: TRBV14
CDR3 DNA: TGTGCCAGCAGCCTCCGGACAGGGCGCACAGATACGCAGTATTTT
CDR3 protein: CASSLRTGRTDTQYF

clone size: NA
D gene: NA
J gene: TRBJ1-1
V gene: TRBV15
CDR3 DNA: TGTGCCGCCAGCAGAGGAGGGTGGTGGGACACTGAAGCTTTCTTT
CDR3 protein: CAASRGGWWDTEAFF

clone size: NA
D gene: NA
J gene: TRBJ2-1
V gene: TRBV9
CDR3 DNA: TGTGCCAGCAGCGAGGGGAGCCCTAGCTCCTACAATGAGCAGTTCTTC
CDR3 protein: CASSEGSPSSYNEQFF

clone size: NA
D gene: TRBD2
J gene: TRBJ2-7
V gene: TRBV28
CDR3 DNA: TGTGCCAGCAGTTTAACTCCTAGCGGGAGCTACGAGCAGTACTTC
CDR3 protein: CASSLTPSGSYEQYF

clone size: NA
D gene: NA
J gene: TRBJ2-7
V gene: TRBV4-1
CDR3 DNA: TGCGCCAGCAGCCGGTTTTTGGAGACAGGACCCTACGAGCAGTACTTC
CDR3 protein: CASSRFLETGPYEQYF

clone size: NA
D gene: TRBD1
J gene: TRBJ1-2
V gene: TRBV9
CDR3 DNA: TGTGCCAGCAGCGTAGAGGGACAGGGCTTCGGTAACTATGGCTACACCTTC
CDR3 protein: CASSVEGQGFGNYGYTF

clone size: NA
D gene: NA
J gene: TRBJ2-6
V gene: TRBV19
CDR3 DNA: TGTGCCAGTTCCCTTCCGGGGGTTGGGGCCAACGTCCTGACTTTC
CDR3 protein: CASSLPGVGANVLTF

clone size: few
D gene: TRBD1
J gene: TRBJ1-5
V gene: TRBV19
CDR3 DNA: TGTGCCAGTAGTATACTGGCAGGGGGACATAGCAATCAGCCCCAGCATTTT
CDR3 protein: CASSILAGGHSNQPQHF

clone size: NA
D gene: NA
J gene: TRBJ2-7
V gene: TRBV5-4
CDR3 DNA: TGTGCCAGCAGCCCAGGGGACACCCTTTACGAGCAGTACTTC
CDR3 protein: CASSPGDTLYEQYF

clone size: NA
D gene: NA
J gene: TRBJ2-2
V gene: TRBV29-1
CDR3 DNA: TGCAGCGTTACCCCCGGGACCTTGAACACCGGGGAGCTGTTTTTT
CDR3 protein: CSVTPGTLNTGELFF